These 22 T cell receptor beta chains were sequenced from one sample in a study of shared clonotypes between healthy human individuals. This table comes from immunoSEQ multiplex PCR, and its TCRdb copy is limited to in-frame clones, with some not included. This table has some 2.3 million clones, just over 90% appearing once. Sequencing used naive CD4+ T cells from PBMCs. Stated subset: CD45RA+ positively selected. The receptors were gathered from a man between 18 and 35 years old in good health. Some clones in this sample may be carry-over from other donors' samples.

This clone was counted a few times. The same CDR3 arises from other DNA sequences in this sample as well. The V gene is TRBV4-1, the J gene TRBJ1-1; D is uncertain. Germline loops: CDR1 MGHRA, CDR2 YSYEKL. The ends were cut back, 0 bases at V and 1 base at J, with 6 bases in the middle. The CDR3 has 14 residues. CDR3 sequence reads: CASSQDRGNTEAFF. Written as DNA, the CDR3 is TGCGCCAGCAGCCAAGACCGGGGGAACACTGAAGCTTTCTTT.

The chain employs TRBV28 and TRBJ2-3, with 11 bases that match TRBD2. Germline V gives CDR1 MDHEN, CDR2 SYDVKM. There are 15 residues in the CDR3. After removal of 2 bases from V and 6 bases from J, the junction contained 4 bases not matched to a gene. The CDR3 coding sequence is TGTGCCAGCAGTTTACTAGCGGGAGGTCGGGATACGCAGTATTTT. Translated, it gives CASSLLAGGRDTQYF. The full variable domain, with the rest looked up from reference TRBV28 and TRBJ2-3, is DVKVTQSSRYLVKRTGEKVFLECVQDMDHENMFWYRQDPGLGLRLIYFSYDVKMKEKGDIPEGYSVSREKKERFSLILESASTNQTSMYLCASSLLAGGRDTQYFGPGTRLTVL.

The chain employs TRBV18 and TRBJ2-7, with TRBD1 identical over 8 bases. V lost 6 bases, J lost 6 bases, and 16 bases stayed unmatched. The CDR3 spans 16 residues. In germline, CDR1 is KGHSH, CDR2 LQKENI. The CDR3 DNA reads as TGTGCCAGCTCGGCAATCGGACAGGGTTGGATTCGCGAGCAGTACTTC. This gives the protein CASSAIGQGWIREQYF.

The rearrangement links TRBV5-1 to TRBJ1-2; D call uncertain. This CDR3 has 15 residues. Germline assignment: CDR1 SGHRS and CDR2 YFSETQ. The V end was cut by 1 base, the J end by 0 bases, with 10 bases between. The DNA of the CDR3 is TGCGCCAGCAGCTTGCGGGTTCGAGCTAACTATGGCTACACCTTC. It yields the protein CASSLRVRANYGYTF.

This chain links TRBV7-2 with TRBJ1-1; D perhaps matches TRBD1 (5 bases). Trimming took off 3 bases at V and 5 bases at J, with 10 bases between the two ends. Germline V gene sequence: CDR1 SGHTA, CDR2 FQGNSA. CDR3 length: 13 amino acids. The CDR3 loop is CASSFGAMTEAFF. The CDR3 bases are TGTGCCAGCAGCTTCGGGGCGATGACTGAAGCTTTCTTT.

The rearrangement links TRBV11-3 to TRBJ2-1; 10 positions agree with TRBD2. CDR3 length equals 16 residues. The J segment lost 6 bases and the V segment lost 2 bases, leaving 7 bases of the junction unmatched. The germline V gene encodes CDR1 SGHNT and CDR2 YENEEA. CDR3 in amino acids: CASSLRGTSVSNEQFF. CDR3 DNA sequence: TGTGCCAGCAGCTTACGTGGGACTAGCGTCTCCAATGAGCAGTTCTTC.

The rearrangement joins TRBV11-2 to TRBJ2-7; the D is unclear. CDR1 SGHAT and CDR2 FQNNGV come from the germline V gene. This CDR3 comprises 14 residues. The germline V and J ends were trimmed by 4 bases and 3 bases, with 13 bases remaining between them. This CDR3 is CASSSGPINYEQYF. Written as DNA, the CDR3 is TGTGCCAGCAGCTCCGGGCCGATAAACTACGAGCAGTACTTC.

The CDR3 protein is CASRRPGVETQYF. The CDR3 DNA reads TGTGCCAGCAGAAGACCCGGGGTAGAGACCCAGTACTTC. The genes are TRBV6-5 and TRBJ2-5; TRBD2 might be the D (5 bases). The CDR3 covers 13 residues. Germline values: CDR1 MNHEY, CDR2 SVGAGI. Trimming cost V 6 bases and J 4 bases, with 12 bases left between them.

The chain uses TRBV4-3 and TRBJ2-1; D possibly corresponds to TRBD2 (6 bases). There are 17 residues in the CDR3. Trimming took 1 base from V and 5 from J, leaving 18 bases between them. CDR1 is LGHNA and CDR2 is YSLEER in the germline V gene. Written as DNA, the CDR3 is TGCGCCAGCAGCCAAGTAACAGGTCTGGCGGGGAACAATGAGCAGTTCTTC. Protein product: CASSQVTGLAGNNEQFF.

The chain links TRBV28 to TRBJ1-1, with 10 bases identical to TRBD1. V lost 5 bases and J lost 6; bases outside the gene matches: 9. The CDR3 runs to 15 residues. The germline gives CDR1 MDHEN, CDR2 SYDVKM. The CDR3 coding sequence is TGTGCCAGCAGTACCAGGACAGGGGGAATCGCTGAAGCTTTCTTT. It codes for CASSTRTGGIAEAFF.

The rearrangement uses TRBV27 and TRBJ1-1, with a tentative D call TRBD1 (6 bases). The CDR3 is 13 residues long. CDR1 MNHEY and CDR2 SMNVEV come from the germline V gene (reference sequence). Trimming stripped 3 bases from V and 5 bases from J, with 10 bases between. The CDR3 is CASSLWRGTEAFF. CDR3 DNA: TGTGCCAGCAGTTTGTGGAGGGGGACTGAAGCTTTCTTT.

Turning to this clone: One base away lies a much larger clone, so this may be a sequencing read error. The rearrangement joins TRBV6-4 to TRBJ2-3, with a possible D match to TRBD1 (5 bases). Germline V gene sequence: CDR1 MRHNA, CDR2 SNTAGT. The ends were cut back, 3 bases at V and 1 base at J, with 5 bases in the middle. This CDR3 has 13 residues. The CDR3 reads CASSEGGTDTQYF. CDR3 in DNA: TGTGCCAGCAGTGAAGGGGGCACAGATACGCAGTATTTT.

The chain couples TRBV5-6 to TRBJ2-1; 12 positions agree with TRBD2. Trimming removed 4 bases from V and 6 bases from J; junction bases left unmatched: 5. Germline V gives CDR1 SGHDT, CDR2 YYEEEE. The CDR3 is made up of 15 amino acids. CDR3 in DNA: TGTGCCAGCAGCCTACTAGCGGGAGGCCCCAATGAGCAGTTCTTC. Encoded protein: CASSLLAGGPNEQFF.

This chain uses TRBV29-1 with TRBJ2-7, with D tentatively TRBD1 (6 bases). Germline V gene data show CDR1 as SQVTM and CDR2 as ANQGSEA. Trimming removed 3 bases from V and 2 bases from J, with 35 bases in between. CDR3 size: 21 residues. The CDR3: CSVDGQGPTLRALIIPYEQYF. The DNA of the CDR3 is TGCAGCGTTGATGGTCAGGGGCCAACCCTACGAGCACTAATCATTCCCTACGAGCAGTACTTC.

The chain couples TRBV29-1 to TRBJ2-1, with TRBD2 identical over 9 bases. Germline V CDR1 and CDR2: SQVTM, ANQGSEA. The CDR3 has 14 residues. V lost 7 bases, J lost 3 bases, and 7 bases stayed unmatched. The CDR3 DNA reads TGCAGCGCCTTTAGCGGGAGACGCTACAATGAGCAGTTCTTC. This sequence encodes CSAFSGRRYNEQFF.

The rearrangement links TRBV5-6 to TRBJ1-1; 7 nucleotides line up with TRBD1. The CDR3 covers 15 residues. The V gene's germline CDR1 is SGHDT and CDR2 YYEEEE. The J segment lost 5 bases and the V segment lost 0 bases, leaving 7 bases of the junction unmatched. In nucleotides, the CDR3 is TGTGCCAGCAGCTTGGCCGTGAGGGGGCATACTGAAGCTTTCTTT. Its translation is CASSLAVRGHTEAFF.

The rearrangement links TRBV9 to TRBJ1-2; 7 bases map to TRBD1. V was pared by 6 bases and J by 3 bases, with 8 bases of the junction left unmatched. The CDR3 contains 14 residues. CDR1 is SGDLS, CDR2 YYNGEE, per germline. Written as DNA, the CDR3 is TGTGCCAGCAACAGACAGGGCTTCGACTATGGCTACACCTTC. Translating it yields CASNRQGFDYGYTF.

The chain joins TRBV5-1 to TRBJ2-5; TRBD2 matches 9 bases. This CDR3 has 16 residues. In germline, CDR1 is SGHRS, CDR2 YFSETQ. V shed 0 bases, J shed 5 bases, and the junction held 8 bases outside the gene matches. This CDR3 is CASSLARGRGRETQYF. The CDR3 DNA follows: TGCGCCAGCAGCTTGGCTCGCGGGAGGGGTCGGGAGACCCAGTACTTC. The full variable domain, its missing parts supplied by reference TRBV5-1 and TRBJ2-5, is KAGVTQTPRYLIKTRGQQVTLSCSPISGHRSVSWYQQTPGQGLQFLFEYFSETQRNKGNFPGRFSGRQFSNSRSEMNVSTLELGDSALYLCASSLARGRGRETQYFGPGTRLLVL.

This clone appeared once. This chain connects TRBV19 to TRBJ1-2; D is unresolved. Per the germline V gene, CDR1 is LNHDA and CDR2 is SQIVND (reference sequence). The V end lost 1 base, the J end lost 7 bases, and 13 bases lay between the germline ends. The CDR3 extends over 14 amino acids. The CDR3: CASSIVFALSGYTF. For the CDR3, the DNA is TGTGCCAGTAGTATAGTGTTCGCCTTGAGTGGCTACACCTTC.

V gene TRBV27 combines with J gene TRBJ1-4, with unresolved D. CDR3 size: 15 residues. Per germline, CDR1 MNHEY and CDR2 SMNVEV (reference sequence). The V and J ends lost 5 bases and 8 bases respectively, with 18 bases between them. CDR3 DNA sequence: TGTGCCAGCAGTCCGTTCGGCCCAGGAAGGGAAAAACTGTTTTTT. This encodes CASSPFGPGREKLFF.

Remarks on this clone: Other DNA sequences within the sample encode an identical CDR3. The chain uses TRBV9 and TRBJ2-7; tentative D call: TRBD1 (5 bases). The V and J ends lost 0 bases and 6 bases respectively, with 7 bases between them. The CDR3 runs to 12 residues. From germline, CDR1 is SGDLS and CDR2 YYNGEE. The DNA of the CDR3 is TGTGCCAGCAGCGTAGGACAGAGCGAGCAGTACTTC. It specifies CASSVGQSEQYF. The full variable domain, completed using reference TRBV9 and TRBJ2-7, is DSGVTQTPKHLITATGQRVTLRCSPRSGDLSVYWYQQSLDQGLQFLIQYYNGEERAKGNILERFSAQQFPDLHSELNLSSLELGDSALYFCASSVGQSEQYFGPGTRLTVT.

CDR3 coding DNA: TGTGCCAGCAGTCGGGGCCAAGAGACCCAGTACTTC. Protein sequence: CASSRGQETQYF. The V and J genes are TRBV7-9 and TRBJ2-5, with TRBD2 as a possible D gene (5 bases). V was trimmed by 6 bases and J by 1 base, leaving 6 bases between them. This CDR3 comprises 12 residues. CDR1 and CDR2 (germline): SEHNR, FQNEAQ (reference sequence).